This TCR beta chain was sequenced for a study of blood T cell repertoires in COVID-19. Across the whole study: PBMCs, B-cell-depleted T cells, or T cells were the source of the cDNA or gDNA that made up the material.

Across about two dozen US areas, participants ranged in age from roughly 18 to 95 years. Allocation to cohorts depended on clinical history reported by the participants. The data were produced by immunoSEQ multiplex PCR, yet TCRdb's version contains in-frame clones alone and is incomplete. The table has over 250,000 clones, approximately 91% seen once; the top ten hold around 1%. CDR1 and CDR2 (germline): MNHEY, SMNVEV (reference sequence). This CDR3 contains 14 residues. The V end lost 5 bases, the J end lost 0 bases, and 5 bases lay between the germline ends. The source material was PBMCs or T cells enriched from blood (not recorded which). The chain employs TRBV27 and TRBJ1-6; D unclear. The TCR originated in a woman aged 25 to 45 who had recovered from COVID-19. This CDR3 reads CASSPSSYNSPLHF. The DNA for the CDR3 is TGTGCCAGCAGTCCCAGCTCCTATAATTCACCCCTCCACTTT.